This TCR beta chain was documented in a study of identical twins. The study, taken as a whole, reports: There was an excess of low generation probability in the out-of-frame alpha sequences that twins shared. Fewer insertions marked abundant cord blood beta clonotypes; young adult naive trended weakly, memory not at all.

A remark on this clonotype: Its cognate antigen is unknown.

A single record per CDR3 protein comes from TCRdb applying MiXCR to the 5' RACE reads. The table has 650,000 to 800,000 distinct CDR3 sequences, over 8.5% seen once; the top ten hold around 0.95%. Trimming cost V 7 bases and J 0 bases, with 16 bases left between them. From germline, CDR1 is SEHNR and CDR2 FQNEAQ (reference sequence). CDR3 length: 15 amino acids. Separately, the same data were catalogued under a study of yellow fever vaccine responses in identical twins.

The rearrangement links TRBV7-9 to TRBJ2-7; possible D gene TRBD1, 6 bases. This clonotype originated in a woman in her late teens or twenties in good health. The sample taken for sequencing was PBMCs. The CDR3 coding sequence is TGTGCCAGCACCTTCTCCGGGACACTCTCCTACGAGCAGTACTTC. It yields the protein CASTFSGTLSYEQYF.